This T cell receptor beta chain was captured by sequencing in a study of radiotherapy plus CTLA-4 blockade in lung cancer. Study-wide results and limits: Blood saw expansion of tumor-derived TCR clones after radiotherapy plus ipilimumab. Reports state that early shifts in blood T cell clones, with interferon-beta, best predicted response.

Patients with chemo-refractory metastatic non-small-cell lung cancer received focal radiation plus CTLA-4 blockade with ipilimumab. Profiled with immunoSEQ multiplex PCR; TCRdb holds only in-frame clones, not every one. Among more than 50,000 clones listed, 60% to 80% were seen once. The CDR3 is 15 amino acids. Germline lookup yields CDR1 SGHTA and CDR2 FQGNSA. J gave up 5 bases and V 7 bases, and 5 bases lay outside the gene matches. With respect to this clone: Its antigen is still unknown.

The sample here was peripheral blood, taken from a patient treated with radiotherapy plus ipilimumab. The chain joins TRBV7-2 to TRBJ2-3, with 14 bases fitting TRBD2. This TCR derives from a human donor with non-small cell lung cancer who had a complete response to radiotherapy plus ipilimumab. The CDR3 DNA follows: TGTGCCAGCACCCGGACTAGCGGGAGGAAAGATACGCAGTATTTT. Encoded protein: CASTRTSGRKDTQYF. The whole variable domain, remainder taken from reference TRBV7-2 and TRBJ2-3, is GAGVSQSPSNKVTEKGKDVELRCDPISGHTALYWYRQSLGQGLEFLIYFQGNSAPDKSGLPSDRFSAERTGGSVSTLTIQRTQQEDSAVYLCASTRTSGRKDTQYFGPGTRLTVL.